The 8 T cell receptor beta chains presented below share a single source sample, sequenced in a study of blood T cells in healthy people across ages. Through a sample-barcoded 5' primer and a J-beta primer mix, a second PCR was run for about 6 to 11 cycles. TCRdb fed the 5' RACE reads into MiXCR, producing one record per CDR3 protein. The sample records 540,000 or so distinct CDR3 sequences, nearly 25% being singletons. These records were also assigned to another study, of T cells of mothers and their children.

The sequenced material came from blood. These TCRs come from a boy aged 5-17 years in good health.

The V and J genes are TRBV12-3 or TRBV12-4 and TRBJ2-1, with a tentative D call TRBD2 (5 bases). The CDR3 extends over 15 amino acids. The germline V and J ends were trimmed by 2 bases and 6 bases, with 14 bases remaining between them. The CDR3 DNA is TGTGCCAGCAGTTTAATTTACGGGAAAAGCAATGAGCAGTTCTTC. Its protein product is CASSLIYGKSNEQFF.

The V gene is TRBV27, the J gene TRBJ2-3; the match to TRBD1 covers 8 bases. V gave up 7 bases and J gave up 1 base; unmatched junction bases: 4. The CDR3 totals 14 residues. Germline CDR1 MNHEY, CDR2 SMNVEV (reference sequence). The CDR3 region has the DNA TGTGCCAGCATCCCGACAGGGGGCACAGATACGCAGTATTTT. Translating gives CASIPTGGTDTQYF.

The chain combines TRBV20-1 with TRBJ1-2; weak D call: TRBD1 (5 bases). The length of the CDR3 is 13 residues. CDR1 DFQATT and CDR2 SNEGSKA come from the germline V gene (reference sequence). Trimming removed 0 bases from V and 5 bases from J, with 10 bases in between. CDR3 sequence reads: CSARDAREYGYTF. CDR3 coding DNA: TGCAGTGCTAGAGATGCCAGGGAATATGGCTACACCTTC.

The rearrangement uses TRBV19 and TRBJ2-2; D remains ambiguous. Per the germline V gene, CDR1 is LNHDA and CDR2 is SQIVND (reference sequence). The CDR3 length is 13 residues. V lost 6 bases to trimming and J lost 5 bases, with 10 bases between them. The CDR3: CASSTGATGELFF. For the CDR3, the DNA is TGTGCCAGTAGCACTGGCGCTACCGGGGAGCTGTTTTTT.

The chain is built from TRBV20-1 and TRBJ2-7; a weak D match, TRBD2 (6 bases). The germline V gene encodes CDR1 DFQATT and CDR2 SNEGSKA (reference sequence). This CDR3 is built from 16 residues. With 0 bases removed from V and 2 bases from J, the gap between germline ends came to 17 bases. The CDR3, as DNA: TGCAGTGCTAGAGATTTGGCTAGCGCGGATACCTACGAGCAGTACTTC. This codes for CSARDLASADTYEQYF.

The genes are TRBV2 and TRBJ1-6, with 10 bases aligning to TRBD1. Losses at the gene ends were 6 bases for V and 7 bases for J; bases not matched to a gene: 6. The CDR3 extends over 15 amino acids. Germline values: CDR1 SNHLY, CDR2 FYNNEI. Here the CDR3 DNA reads TGTGCCAGCAGCGGGAGACAGGGGGCAAATTCACCCCTCCACTTT. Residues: CASSGRQGANSPLHF.

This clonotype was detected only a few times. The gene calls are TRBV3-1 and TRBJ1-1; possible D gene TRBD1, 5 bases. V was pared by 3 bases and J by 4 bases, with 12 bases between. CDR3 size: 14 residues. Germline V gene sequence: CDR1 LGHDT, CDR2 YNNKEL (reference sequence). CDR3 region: CASSQPTESTEAFF. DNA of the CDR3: TGTGCCAGCAGCCAGCCGACAGAAAGCACTGAAGCTTTCTTT. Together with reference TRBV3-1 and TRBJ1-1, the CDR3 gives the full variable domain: DTAVSQTPKYLVTQMGNDKSIKCEQNLGHDTMYWYKQDSKKFLKIMFSYNNKELIINETVPNRFSPKSPDKAHLNLHINSLELGDSAVYFCASSQPTESTEAFFGQGTRLTVV.

The CDR3 loop is CASSLLGTGYHEQYF. Written as DNA, the CDR3 is TGCGCCAGCAGCTTGTTAGGGACAGGGTACCACGAGCAGTACTTC. The chain couples TRBV5-1 to TRBJ2-5; TRBD1 aligns across 9 bases. Matching the DNA end better, TRBJ2-7 makes the J call doubtful. The CDR3 sequence is 15 residues long. The germline V gene has CDR1 SGHRS and CDR2 YFSETQ.